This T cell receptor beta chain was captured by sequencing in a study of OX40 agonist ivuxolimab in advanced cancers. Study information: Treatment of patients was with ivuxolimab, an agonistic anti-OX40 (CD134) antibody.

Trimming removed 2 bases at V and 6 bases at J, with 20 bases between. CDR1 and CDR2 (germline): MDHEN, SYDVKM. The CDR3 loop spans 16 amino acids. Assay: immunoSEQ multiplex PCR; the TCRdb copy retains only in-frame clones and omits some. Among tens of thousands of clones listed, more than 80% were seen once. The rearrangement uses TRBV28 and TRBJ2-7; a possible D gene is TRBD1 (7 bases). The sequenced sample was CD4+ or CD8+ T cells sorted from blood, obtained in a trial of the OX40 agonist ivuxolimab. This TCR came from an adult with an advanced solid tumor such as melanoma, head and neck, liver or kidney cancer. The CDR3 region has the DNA TGTGCCAGCAGTTTAAACCTCGGCAGGGGGGCCGTCGAGCAGTACTTC. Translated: CASSLNLGRGAVEQYF.